A single sample gave rise to the 21 T cell receptor beta chains below, sequenced in a study of cytomegalovirus exposure and HLA in healthy donors. 13 Jbeta primers and 60 Vbeta primers were used for the PCR. TCRdb's copy holds only in-frame clones and misses some; the assay was immunoSEQ multiplex PCR. Altogether approximately 84,000 clones are present, 70% to 80% being singletons, with the ten largest covering over 7.5%. Sequenced: PBMCs. Receptors originate from a middle-aged man in good health and CMV-seropositive.

This sequence joins TRBV2 and TRBJ1-2; D gene ambiguous. Germline assignment: CDR1 SNHLY and CDR2 FYNNEI. This CDR3 spans 13 amino acids. Trimming stripped 3 bases from V and 4 bases from J, with 9 bases between. CDR3 protein: CASSDSEIYGYTF. CDR3 DNA sequence: TGTGCCAGCAGTGATTCTGAGATCTATGGCTACACCTTC.

The gene calls are TRBV10-1 and TRBJ2-3; maybe TRBD2 (5 bases). The germline V gene has CDR1 WNHNN and CDR2 SYGVQD (reference sequence). The CDR3 is made up of 13 amino acids. The V and J ends lost 4 bases and 8 bases respectively, with 13 bases between them. The DNA of the CDR3 is TGCGCCAGCAGTGTCGGACTGGAAGGTACGCAGTATTTT. Translating it yields CASSVGLEGTQYF.

The chain combines TRBV29-1 with TRBJ2-3, with D maybe TRBD2 (5 bases). Deletions cut 7 bases from V and 0 bases from J, with 14 bases between. CDR3 size: 14 residues. Germline CDR1 is SQVTM and CDR2 is ANQGSEA. The CDR3 loop is CSGTDWPSTDTQYF. The CDR3, as DNA: TGCAGCGGCACGGACTGGCCCAGCACAGATACGCAGTATTTT.

This clone was recorded only once. The chain uses TRBV30 and TRBJ1-3; D is unresolved. The V end was cut by 5 bases, the J end by 0 bases, with 11 bases between. The CDR3 runs to 14 residues. Germline V CDR1 and CDR2: GTSNPN, SVGIG (reference sequence). The CDR3 coding sequence is TGTGCCTGGTCGGAGACCTTCTCTGGAAACACCATATATTTT. It yields the protein CAWSETFSGNTIYF.

The rearrangement joins TRBV9 to TRBJ2-1, with 12 bases identical to TRBD2. The V gene end was trimmed by 3 bases and the J gene end by 9 bases; junction bases not matched to a gene: 4. Germline CDR1 SGDLS, CDR2 YYNGEE. The CDR3 covers 14 residues. CDR3 sequence reads: CASSGTSGKVEQFF. CDR3 coding DNA: TGTGCCAGCAGCGGGACTAGCGGGAAAGTTGAGCAGTTCTTC.

With regard to this clone: A junction end diverges from the germline sequence, so it may reflect a read error. The CDR3 here is CASSLGIGGSPDF. CDR3 nucleotide sequence: TGTGCCAGCAGCCTTGGTATAGGGGGATCTCCGGACTTC. The rearrangement links TRBV5-4 to TRBJ2-5; a weak D match, TRBD1 (6 bases). The length of the CDR3 is 13 residues. Germline V CDR1 and CDR2: SGHNT, YYREEE (reference sequence).

The rearrangement joins TRBV6-5 to TRBJ1-1; 10 bases fit TRBD1. Germline loops: CDR1 MNHEY, CDR2 SVGAGI. The CDR3 extends over 16 amino acids. Trimming took 0 bases from V and 3 from J; bases not matched to a gene: 4. CDR3 in DNA: TGTGCCAGCAGTTACTCGACAGGGGGCACGGACACTGAAGCTTTCTTT. Protein: CASSYSTGGTDTEAFF.

The rearrangement uses TRBV5-1 and TRBJ2-7, with 9 bases that match TRBD2. CDR3 length equals 14 residues. Germline assignment: CDR1 SGHRS and CDR2 YFSETQ. The ends lost 4 bases at V and 0 bases at J; junction bases unmatched: 2. CDR3 DNA sequence: TGCGCCAGCAGCGCTAGCGGGGACTCCTACGAGCAGTACTTC. It codes for CASSASGDSYEQYF.

The chain combines TRBV28 with TRBJ2-5; 9 positions match TRBD2. This CDR3 has 15 amino acids. CDR1 and CDR2 (germline): MDHEN, SYDVKM. The ends lost 3 bases at V and 5 bases at J; junction bases unmatched: 7. The CDR3: CASSFAGGRGETQYF. The CDR3 nucleotides are TGTGCCAGCAGTTTCGCGGGGGGGCGGGGGGAGACCCAGTACTTC.

This clone was found once. V is TRBV2 and J is TRBJ1-6, with 7 bases that match TRBD1. CDR1 is SNHLY, CDR2 FYNNEI, per germline. With 4 bases clipped from V and 6 bases from J, the junction kept 9 bases outside the gene matches. The CDR3 contains 16 residues. The CDR3 region has the DNA TGTGCCAGCAGTGCGGACATTACAGGGGTTAATTCACCCCTCCACTTT. Translation gives CASSADITGVNSPLHF.

The chain joins TRBV11-2 to TRBJ2-2, with a tentative D call TRBD1 (6 bases). Germline V lookup: CDR1 SGHAT, CDR2 FQNNGV. The CDR3 totals 15 residues. Trimming took off 7 bases at V and 1 base at J, with 13 bases between the two ends. The CDR3 here is CASISQGQNTGELFF. The CDR3 DNA sequence: TGTGCCAGCATCAGCCAGGGACAGAACACCGGGGAGCTGTTTTTT.

The V and J genes are TRBV7-2 and TRBJ1-5; D gene uncertain. Deletions cut 5 bases from V and 5 bases from J, with 10 bases between. The CDR3 covers 13 residues. The germline V gene encodes CDR1 SGHTA and CDR2 FQGNSA. DNA of the CDR3: TGTGCCAGCAGCCCAGAGGGCTATCAGCCCCAGCATTTT. It codes for CASSPEGYQPQHF.

This rearrangement joins TRBV6-5 to TRBJ2-2, with 10 bases matching TRBD1. V gave up 7 bases and J gave up 7 bases; unmatched junction bases: 6. Per the germline V gene, CDR1 is MNHEY and CDR2 is SVGAGI. The CDR3 spans 14 residues. CDR3 coding DNA: TGTGCCAGCAAACGACAGGGGGCTTACGGGGAGCTGTTTTTT. This translates into CASKRQGAYGELFF.

Here the CDR3 DNA reads TGTGCCTGGAGCCAAGGACAGGAAAAATATGGCTACACCTTC. This codes for CAWSQGQEKYGYTF. The chain is built from TRBV30 and TRBJ1-2; TRBD1 matches 7 bases. The germline gives CDR1 GTSNPN, CDR2 SVGIG (reference sequence). Trimming took 3 bases from V and 5 from J; bases not matched to a gene: 9. This CDR3 spans 14 amino acids.

This clone was recorded many times. The chain joins TRBV28 to TRBJ1-2, with 7 bases lining up with TRBD1. With 5 bases clipped from V and 2 bases from J, the junction kept 14 bases outside the gene matches. CDR3 length equals 17 residues. Germline V gene sequence: CDR1 MDHEN, CDR2 SYDVKM. CDR3 in amino acids: CASSLRGTEMRNYGYTF. CDR3 DNA sequence: TGTGCCAGCAGTCTCAGGGGGACGGAGATGAGGAACTATGGCTACACCTTC.

The table lists this clone with many counts. The chain couples TRBV7-7 to TRBJ2-5, with 7 nucleotides matching TRBD2. CDR3 length: 14 residues. Germline lookup yields CDR1 SSHAT and CDR2 FNYEAQ (reference sequence). The V and J ends lost 5 bases and 6 bases, in that order; junction bases with no gene match: 9. The CDR3 DNA reads as TGTGCCAGCAGCCCAAGGGAGGGGCCCAAGACCCAGTACTTC. Its protein is CASSPREGPKTQYF.

The chain joins TRBV27 to TRBJ2-5, with D possibly matching TRBD2 (6 bases). Germline lookup yields CDR1 MNHEY and CDR2 SMNVEV (reference sequence). Trimming took 2 bases from V and 5 from J, leaving 15 bases between them. CDR3 size: 15 residues. The CDR3 coding sequence is TGTGCCAGCAGTTTACGGGGCAGGGAGGTGGAGACCCAGTACTTC. Translation gives CASSLRGREVETQYF.

The chain recombines TRBV18 with TRBJ1-2; 7 bases are shared with TRBD1. The CDR3 runs to 13 residues. With V trimmed by 6 bases and J by 8 bases, 9 bases remained unmatched. Germline CDR1 and CDR2: KGHSH and LQKENI. CDR3 nucleotide sequence: TGTGCCAGCTCCAGTGAGGGGGCGAGGGGCTACACCTTC. This gives the protein CASSSEGARGYTF.

The gene calls are TRBV6-4 and TRBJ2-3, with D maybe TRBD1 (6 bases). This CDR3 has 16 residues. Trimming took off 6 bases at V and 1 base at J, with 17 bases between the two ends. Germline values: CDR1 MRHNA, CDR2 SNTAGT. The DNA of the CDR3 is TGTGCCAGCAGGCCTACAGGGACGGCGGGCACAGATACGCAGTATTTT. Its protein is CASRPTGTAGTDTQYF.

This clone has more than one count but fewer than ten. This chain connects TRBV5-1 to TRBJ2-1; D gene unclear. The CDR3 extends over 15 amino acids. The germline V gene has CDR1 SGHRS and CDR2 YFSETQ. V was trimmed by 2 bases and J by 0 bases, leaving 9 bases between them. The CDR3 sequence is CASSFPLYSYNEQFF. CDR3 sequence (DNA): TGCGCCAGCAGCTTCCCTCTATACTCCTACAATGAGCAGTTCTTC. The whole variable domain, filled in from reference TRBV5-1 and TRBJ2-1, reads KAGVTQTPRYLIKTRGQQVTLSCSPISGHRSVSWYQQTPGQGLQFLFEYFSETQRNKGNFPGRFSGRQFSNSRSEMNVSTLELGDSALYLCASSFPLYSYNEQFFGPGTRLTVL.

This chain links TRBV28 with TRBJ1-2; D possibly corresponds to TRBD1 (5 bases). V dropped 6 bases and J dropped 4 bases, with 18 bases sitting between them. Germline CDR1 reads MDHEN; CDR2 reads SYDVKM. CDR3 length: 15 amino acids. In DNA, the CDR3 is TGTGCCAGCAGCCGACAACAGGATATTCTCTATGGCTACACCTTC. This translates into CASSRQQDILYGYTF.